This TCR beta chain derives from a study of T cell responses to AZD1222 COVID-19 vaccine. Study in general: Samples with a second dose at about 4 or about 12 weeks were pooled together. Findings of the study overall: As reported, nearly half of all spike-specific TCRs target variant regions that are unmutated. At baseline, seropositivity was found in only a handful of AZD1222 recipients.

This clone was counted between two and nine times. Antigen unknown. Profiled with immunoSEQ multiplex PCR; TCRdb holds only in-frame clones, not every one. Of 95,000 to 130,000 clones detected, more than 75% appear once; the ten largest clones hold around 7.2%. The sequencing used peripheral blood, collected on day 0 of AZD1222 vaccination. The TCR was taken from an adult in good health.

CDR3 protein: CASSQKSNNEQFF. The CDR3 DNA reads as TGTGCCAGCAGCCAAAAGTCTAACAATGAGCAGTTCTTC. This chain links TRBV3-1 (or the pseudogene TRBV3-2) with TRBJ2-1; D uncertain. The CDR3 runs to 13 residues. Germline assignment: CDR1 LGHDT and CDR2 YNNKEL (reference sequence). V gave up 2 bases and J gave up 5 bases, with 7 bases separating them.